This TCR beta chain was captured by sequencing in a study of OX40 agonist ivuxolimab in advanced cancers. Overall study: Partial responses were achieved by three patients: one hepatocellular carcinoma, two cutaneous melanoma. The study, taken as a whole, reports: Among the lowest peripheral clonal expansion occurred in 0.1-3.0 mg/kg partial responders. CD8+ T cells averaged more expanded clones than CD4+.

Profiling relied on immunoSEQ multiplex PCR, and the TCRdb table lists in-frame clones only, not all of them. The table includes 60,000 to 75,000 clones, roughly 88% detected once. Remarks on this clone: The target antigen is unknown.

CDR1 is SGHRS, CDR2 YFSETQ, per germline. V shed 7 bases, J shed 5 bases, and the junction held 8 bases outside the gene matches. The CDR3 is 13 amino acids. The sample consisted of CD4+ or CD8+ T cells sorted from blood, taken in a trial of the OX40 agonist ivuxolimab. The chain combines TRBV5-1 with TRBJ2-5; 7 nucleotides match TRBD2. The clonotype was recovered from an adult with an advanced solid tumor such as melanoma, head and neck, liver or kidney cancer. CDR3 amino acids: CASSREGTETQYF. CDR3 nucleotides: TGCGCCAGCTCTAGGGAGGGAACGGAGACCCAGTACTTC.